This T cell receptor (beta chain) was retrieved from a study of blood T cell repertoires in COVID-19 (dated by TCRdb to the early 2020s). With regard to the full study: Samples from collaborators originated in the United States, Italy and Spain and spanned both the acute and convalescent phases of COVID-19. The prospective study material was composed of cDNA or gDNA derived from T cells, B-cell-depleted T cells, or PBMCs. The dataset comprised deeply sampled blood TCRbeta repertoires from subjects exposed to, actively infected with, or recovered from COVID-19. The repertoires were made available in a free public database intended to serve as a resource for research on the immune response to SARS-CoV-2. The samples were drawn from two sources: the first 160 participants of the ongoing ImmuneRACE study, and 950 to 1,500 subjects contributed by 6 global collaborators. The sample metadata nearly always contained a de-identified subject ID, COVID-19 status, age in years and sex. Where HLA class I and class II types were available, the types were taken from metadata supplied by the sample provider, not from assay-based typing. The paper's findings and limits, for the study overall: The quantity of clinical and demographic metadata differed by source and by participant and was supplied without curation.

Between the V and J ends, shortened by 1 base and 3 bases respectively, the junction contains 19 bases. From its cysteine to its phenylalanine, the CDR3 spans 18 amino acids. Just CDR3 DNA is preserved here, 54 bases in frame from base 1. Sequences SGHTA (CDR1) and FQGNSA (CDR2) are obtained from the germline V gene. Comments on this clone: Its antigen is currently not known. Qualities for individual bases were not recorded, and no much larger clone is one base off.

Participants in the prospective study were enrolled through a virtual design, were aged roughly 18 to 90 years, and lived in 20 to 30 United States geographic areas. In the prospective study, cohorts were assigned on the basis of participant-reported clinical history obtained from a screening survey and a study questionnaire. Each participant in the prospective study had whole blood, serum and a nasopharyngeal or oropharyngeal swab collected by mobile phlebotomists. Over a roughly two-month period, participants in the prospective study had the option of providing additional blood draws and questionnaires. Before DNA extraction, blood samples from the prospective study were shipped at room temperature or frozen. The immunoSEQ Assay, a bias-controlled multiplex PCR, was used to amplify TCRbeta CDR3 regions from genomic DNA. As for how the authors treated the data: The number of nucleated cells in each sample was estimated by amplification of reference gene primers within the assay. To quantify the absolute abundance of each unique TCRbeta CDR3 rearrangement, sequence reads were collapsed and filtered. For each sample, productive Simpson clonality was calculated by taking the square root of Simpson's diversity index across productive rearrangements. The source is immuneACCESS, and TCRdb retained only in-frame sequences with V and J called. Part of the clones is not carried over; for the studies checked, unresolved V genes explain less than half of this, and the remainder is unexplained. V and J calls and clone size come straight from that table; D and trimming were deduced from the DNA. For this sample there are 340,000 or so clones; approximately 86% appear just once. The ten largest clones represent around 4.2% of the sample.

The receptor was isolated from a woman aged 40 to 50 with acute COVID-19. Source material: PBMCs or T cells enriched from blood (not recorded which). This chain joins TRBV7-2 to TRBJ2-1; the D gene is not confidently resolved. The nucleotide sequence is TGTGCCAGCAGCTTAGATTGGGTAGTCCGACTCCACTACAATGAGCAGTTCTTC. It codes for CASSLDWVVRLHYNEQFF.